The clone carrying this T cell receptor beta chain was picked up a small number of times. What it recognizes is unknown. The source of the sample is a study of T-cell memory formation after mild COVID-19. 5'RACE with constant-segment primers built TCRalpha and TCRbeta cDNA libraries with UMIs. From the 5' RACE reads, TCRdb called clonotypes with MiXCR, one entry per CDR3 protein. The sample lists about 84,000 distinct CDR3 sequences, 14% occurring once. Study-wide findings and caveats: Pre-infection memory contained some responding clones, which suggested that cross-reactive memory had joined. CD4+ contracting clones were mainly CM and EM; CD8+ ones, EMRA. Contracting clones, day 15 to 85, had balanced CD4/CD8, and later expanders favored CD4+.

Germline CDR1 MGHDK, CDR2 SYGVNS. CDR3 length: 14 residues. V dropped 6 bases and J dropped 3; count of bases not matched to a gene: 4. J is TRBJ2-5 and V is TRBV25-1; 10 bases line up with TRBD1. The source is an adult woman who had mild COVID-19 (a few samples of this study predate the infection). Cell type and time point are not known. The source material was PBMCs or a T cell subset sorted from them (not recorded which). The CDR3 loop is CASSPDRGEETQYF. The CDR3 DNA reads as TGTGCCAGCAGCCCGGACAGGGGGGAAGAGACCCAGTACTTC.